A selection of T cell receptor beta chains follows, all from one sample in a study of T cells in Graves' hyperthyroidism and ophthalmopathy. TCRdb called the multiplex PCR reads again in MiXCR, with one record for every CDR3 protein. The sample contains approximately 260,000 distinct CDR3 sequences, 13% to 15% of which appear only once. Sequenced sample: blood. The receptors shown here come from a woman in her 50s with Graves' hyperthyroidism that later progressed to Graves' ophthalmopathy. Each CDR3 is given with its conserved first and last residue. Each record gives: clone size, D gene, V gene, J gene, CDR3 DNA, CDR3 protein. D genes are given only for firm matches. Size values are once, few and many counts, or a class for expanded clones, and some rows have none.

clone_size: many; d_call: -; v_call: TRBV3-1; j_call: TRBJ1-3; cdr3_nt: TGTGCCAGCAGCCAAACAGGCCACTCTGGAAACACCATATATTTT; cdr3_aa: CASSQTGHSGNTIYF
clone_size: many; d_call: TRBD2; v_call: TRBV20-1; j_call: TRBJ2-1; cdr3_nt: TGCAGTGCTCGGACCACGAGGACTAGCGGGAGAAGGTATGAGCAGTTCTTC; cdr3_aa: CSARTTRTSGRRYEQFF
clone_size: few; d_call: -; v_call: TRBV18; j_call: TRBJ2-3; cdr3_nt: TGTGCCAGCTCAATGGGCAGGGGCACAGATACGCAGTATTTT; cdr3_aa: CASSMGRGTDTQYF
clone_size: many; d_call: -; v_call: TRBV11-2; j_call: TRBJ2-7; cdr3_nt: TGTGCCAGCAGATCAATAGGGGAAGAGGGCTACGAGCAGTACTTC; cdr3_aa: CASRSIGEEGYEQYF
clone_size: many; d_call: -; v_call: TRBV30; j_call: TRBJ2-3; cdr3_nt: TGTGCCTGGAGCGCCAAAGCAGCAGATACGCAGTATTTT; cdr3_aa: CAWSAKAADTQYF
clone_size: few; d_call: -; v_call: TRBV9; j_call: TRBJ2-1; cdr3_nt: TGTGCCAGCAGCGGCGGCCTCCCGAGGAGAAATGAGCAGTTCTTC; cdr3_aa: CASSGGLPRRNEQFF
clone_size: -; d_call: TRBD1; v_call: TRBV5-4; j_call: TRBJ2-3; cdr3_nt: TGTGCCAGCAGCCCGACAGGGCAGAGCACAGATACGCAGTATTTT; cdr3_aa: CASSPTGQSTDTQYF
clone_size: many; d_call: -; v_call: TRBV20-1; j_call: TRBJ1-1; cdr3_nt: TGCAGTGCTCATCCGCGGGGACACCAGAACACTGAAGCTTTCTTT; cdr3_aa: CSAHPRGHQNTEAFF
clone_size: many; d_call: -; v_call: TRBV3-1; j_call: TRBJ2-7; cdr3_nt: TGTGCCAGCAGCCAAGATGTTAGCGGACACGCTCTCTACGAGCAGTACTTC; cdr3_aa: CASSQDVSGHALYEQYF
clone_size: -; d_call: TRBD1; v_call: TRBV12-3/TRBV12-4; j_call: TRBJ2-1; cdr3_nt: TGTGCCAGCAGTCCGGGACAGGGGGTTACCTACAATGAGCAGTTCTTC; cdr3_aa: CASSPGQGVTYNEQFF
clone_size: -; d_call: TRBD1; v_call: TRBV18; j_call: TRBJ1-2; cdr3_nt: TGTGCCAGCTCAGGGACAGGGGAGTATGGCTACACCTTC; cdr3_aa: CASSGTGEYGYTF
clone_size: few; d_call: -; v_call: TRBV6-1; j_call: TRBJ1-2; cdr3_nt: TGTGCCACCCTTTTGACCCCTAACTATGGCTACACCTTC; cdr3_aa: CATLLTPNYGYTF
clone_size: few; d_call: -; v_call: TRBV9; j_call: TRBJ2-1; cdr3_nt: TGTGCCAGCCAGGGACTCGGGATGAACAATGAGCAGTTCTTC; cdr3_aa: CASQGLGMNNEQFF
clone_size: many; d_call: -; v_call: TRBV7-3; j_call: TRBJ2-7; cdr3_nt: TGTGCCAGCAGCTTAACAGGGGAGACCTACGAGCAGTACTTC; cdr3_aa: CASSLTGETYEQYF
clone_size: many; d_call: -; v_call: TRBV28; j_call: TRBJ2-1; cdr3_nt: TGTGCCAGCAGCGGCGTAGGGCCCTACAATGAGCAGTTCTTC; cdr3_aa: CASSGVGPYNEQFF
clone_size: many; d_call: -; v_call: TRBV28; j_call: TRBJ2-6; cdr3_nt: TGTGCCAGCAGTGAGGATTATGGGGCCAACGTCCTGACTTTC; cdr3_aa: CASSEDYGANVLTF
clone_size: -; d_call: -; v_call: TRBV14; j_call: TRBJ1-2; cdr3_nt: TGTGCCAGCAGCCCCGGGGGCTCTCAGGGGTATGGCTACACCTTC; cdr3_aa: CASSPGGSQGYGYTF
clone_size: many; d_call: TRBD1; v_call: TRBV24-1; j_call: TRBJ1-5; cdr3_nt: TGTGCCACCAGTGAAGCGGGACAGGCTAGCAATCAGCCCCAGCATTTT; cdr3_aa: CATSEAGQASNQPQHF
clone_size: few; d_call: -; v_call: TRBV7-9; j_call: TRBJ2-3; cdr3_nt: TGTGCCAGCAGCTTGGACAAGGGTTTTACAGATACGCAGTATTTT; cdr3_aa: CASSLDKGFTDTQYF
clone_size: many; d_call: -; v_call: TRBV20-1; j_call: TRBJ1-5; cdr3_nt: TGCAGTGCTAGAAGTAGGGGATGGAATCAGCCCCAGCATTTT; cdr3_aa: CSARSRGWNQPQHF
clone_size: many; d_call: -; v_call: TRBV7-2; j_call: TRBJ2-1; cdr3_nt: TGTGCCAGCAGCTTCACCGGCCGAAGCTACAATGAGCAGTTCTTC; cdr3_aa: CASSFTGRSYNEQFF
clone_size: few; d_call: -; v_call: TRBV5-6; j_call: TRBJ2-2; cdr3_nt: TGTGCCAGCAGCTTGAAATCCGGGGCGAACACCGGGGAGCTGTTTTTT; cdr3_aa: CASSLKSGANTGELFF